This TCR beta chain was sequenced in a study of blood T cells in healthy people across ages. General study results and limits: Using unsorted PBMCs precluded a conclusive naive versus antigen-experienced comparison.

A sample-barcoded 5' primer and a J-beta primer mix were used in a second PCR of roughly 6 to 11 cycles. TCRdb re-called the 5' RACE reads through MiXCR, storing one row per CDR3 protein. The table lists 800,000 to 1,300,000 distinct CDR3 sequences, roughly 24% of them singletons. In the case of this clonotype: Its antigen is currently unknown. The germline gene is not matched at one end of the junction; a read error may be the cause.

Germline CDR1 MDHEN, CDR2 SYDVKM. The CDR3 extends over 16 amino acids. The same sample was also studied in work on T cells of mothers and their children. That work states: Mothers yielded over 8 million CDR3 reads, children around 3.3 million each. Related mother-child pairs showed slightly higher but non-significant overlap than unrelated pairs.

Source material: blood. The sequence was obtained from a girl aged 2 to 9 in good health. This rearrangement joins TRBV28 to TRBJ2-1; TRBD1 is a possible D gene (6 bases). The last part of the DNA fits TRBJ2-7 better; the J call may be wrong. The CDR3 coding sequence is TGTGCCAGCAGTTTAACTCTTACAGGGAGCTCCTACAAGCAGTACTTC. As protein: CASSLTLTGSSYKQYF.